This paragraph covers one TCR beta chain sequence. Before they entered the study, exposed participants had met a COVID-19 case within 2 weeks. As originally analysed: Amplification with reference gene primers provided the estimates of nucleated cell counts. Profiling relied on immunoSEQ multiplex PCR, and the TCRdb table lists in-frame clones only, not all of them. Clone size and V and J calls were adopted from that table, with D and trimming inferred from the DNA. The sample holds about 370,000 clones, approximately 90% seen once. Unmatched junction bases numbered 5, after V lost 3 bases and J lost 3 bases. The CDR3 consists of 16 residues. The germline CDR1 and CDR2 sequences are KGHDR and SFDVKD. The data derive from a study of blood T cell repertoires in COVID-19.

V and J are TRBV24-1 and TRBJ2-3; 10 bases are shared with TRBD1. The receptor comes from a middle-aged woman who had been exposed to COVID-19. Sequenced sample: PBMCs or T cells enriched from blood (not recorded which). CDR3 protein: CATSDPRQGATDTQYF. CDR3 DNA sequence: TGTGCCACCAGTGATCCTAGACAGGGGGCGACAGATACGCAGTATTTT.